The 22 T cell receptor beta chains below were found in one sample sequenced in a study of CD8+CD57+ T cells in acquired aplastic anemia. CDR3 and TCR beta VDJ profiling relied on genomic DNA as the template. Each CDR3 protein is one row after TCRdb ran MiXCR on the reads. Here the sample spans roughly 130,000 distinct CDR3 sequences, about 48% being singletons. Input material: sorted CD4+, CD8+, or CD8+CD57+ T cells (not recorded which) from PBMCs. The source of these receptors is a human donor in good health, serving as a control.

The chain carries TRBV15 and TRBJ2-7, with 9 bases that match TRBD1. Germline assignment: CDR1 LNHNV and CDR2 YYDKDF (reference sequence). The CDR3 consists of 16 residues. With V trimmed by 0 bases and J by 3 bases, 6 bases remained unmatched. For the CDR3, the DNA is TGTGCCACCAGCAGAGATCCCGGGACAGGGTACTACGAGCAGTACTTC. It yields the protein CATSRDPGTGYYEQYF.

This sequence joins TRBV15 and TRBJ2-7; TRBD2 matches 9 bases. This CDR3 has 13 residues. CDR1 and CDR2 from the germline V gene are LNHNV and YYDKDF (reference sequence). V trimming: 6 bases; J trimming: 4 bases; junction bases outside the gene matches: 4. CDR3 in DNA: TGTGCCACCAGGGCTAGCGGGATATACGAGCAGTACTTC. Its translation: CATRASGIYEQYF.

The V and J genes are TRBV4-1 and TRBJ1-2; no clear D. V was clipped by 0 bases and J by 5 bases, with 16 bases between them. The CDR3 length is 16 residues. Germline-derived CDR1 and CDR2 are MGHRA and YSYEKL. The CDR3: CASSQDKEQLIYGYTF. Here the CDR3 DNA reads TGCGCCAGCAGCCAAGATAAGGAACAGTTAATTTATGGCTACACCTTC.

In this sample, this clonotype turned up a few times. The rearrangement links TRBV20-1 to TRBJ2-3, with a weak D call TRBD2 (6 bases). Trimming left V 6 bases short and J 4 bases short, with 14 bases between. This CDR3 is built from 13 residues. Germline V gives CDR1 DFQATT, CDR2 SNEGSKA (reference sequence). The DNA for the CDR3 is TGCAGTGCGCCGGCGGGACTGTCAGATACGCAGTATTTT. Its translation: CSAPAGLSDTQYF.

The table lists this clonotype with many counts. The chain links TRBV20-1 to TRBJ2-7; 12 bases agree with TRBD2. V dropped 3 bases and J dropped 2; count of bases not matched to a gene: 5. The CDR3 sequence is 15 residues long. Germline assignment: CDR1 DFQATT and CDR2 SNEGSKA (reference sequence). CDR3 sequence: CSARSLAGGTYEQYF. The CDR3 region has the DNA TGCAGTGCTAGGTCCCTAGCGGGGGGGACCTACGAGCAGTACTTC.

This clonotype has at least ten counts. This rearrangement joins TRBV6-1 to TRBJ2-7, with D perhaps TRBD1 (6 bases). Per germline, CDR1 MNHNS and CDR2 SASEGT. The CDR3 loop spans 15 amino acids. V was shortened by 3 bases and J by 7 bases, with 19 bases between the two germline ends. This CDR3 is CASSDTGNPSGEQYF. CDR3 in DNA: TGTGCCAGCAGTGACACAGGGAATCCCTCGGGTGAGCAGTACTTC.

V is TRBV20-1 and J is TRBJ2-3; possible D gene TRBD2, 6 bases. Deletions cut 0 bases from V and 1 base from J, with 8 bases between. Per germline, CDR1 DFQATT and CDR2 SNEGSKA (reference sequence). CDR3 length equals 14 residues. CDR3 DNA sequence: TGCAGTGCTAGAGAGCGGGGACGCACAGATACGCAGTATTTT. The encoded protein is CSARERGRTDTQYF.

The chain joins TRBV2 to TRBJ2-7; D gene ambiguous. This CDR3 is built from 11 residues. V shed 8 bases and J shed 3 bases, with 8 bases lying between them. Germline CDR1 SNHLY, CDR2 FYNNEI. In DNA form, the CDR3 reads TGTGCCAGCGGGCGGAGCTACGAGCAGTACTTC. Encoded protein: CASGRSYEQYF.

This clonotype appeared many times. The J gene is TRBJ1-2, the V gene TRBV24-1, with a weak D call TRBD1 (6 bases). The CDR3 covers 13 residues. The germline CDR1 and CDR2 sequences are KGHDR and SFDVKD. V shed 2 bases and J shed 7 bases, with 10 bases lying between them. The CDR3 DNA reads as TGTGCCACCAGTGATTCAGGGGCCGGTGGCTACACCTTC. Amino acid sequence: CATSDSGAGGYTF.

This clonotype was found once. A read error may account for a junction end that differs from germline. The rearrangement joins TRBV24-1 to TRBJ2-5, with D perhaps matching TRBD2 (6 bases). The J call may be incorrect, as the DNA end agrees better with TRBJ2-1. CDR1 is KGHDR, CDR2 SFDVKD, per germline. The CDR3 loop spans 14 amino acids. DNA of the CDR3: TGTGCCGCCAGTGATTCGTGGGGCGGGGCTGAGCAGTTCTTC. Amino acids: CAASDSWGGAEQFF.

Many counts were recorded for this clonotype. The DNA for the CDR3 is TGTGCCAGCAGCATCCTGGGACAGGAGCTTAACTATGGCTACACCTTC. It is translated as CASSILGQELNYGYTF. The chain carries TRBV5-6 and TRBJ1-2, with 8 positions matching TRBD1. This CDR3 spans 16 amino acids. The V gene's germline CDR1 is SGHDT and CDR2 YYEEEE. J was trimmed by 1 base and V by 4 bases; bases with no gene match: 9.

The chain joins TRBV2 to TRBJ1-6, with D possibly being TRBD1 (5 bases). Trimming shortened V by 8 bases and J by 7 bases, and 9 bases separated the two germline ends. Germline V gives CDR1 SNHLY, CDR2 FYNNEI. The CDR3 extends over 12 amino acids. The CDR3 DNA reads TGTGCCAGCCTGGGGGAGAATTCACCCCTCCACTTT. Translated, it gives CASLGENSPLHF.

The chain combines TRBV24-1 with TRBJ1-1; no firm D call. Looked up from germline, CDR1 is KGHDR and CDR2 is SFDVKD. Trimming took 3 bases from V and 1 from J, leaving 8 bases between them. The CDR3 is made up of 14 amino acids. The CDR3, as DNA: TGTGCCACCAGTGATAGTGGATGGAACACTGAAGCTTTCTTT. This sequence encodes CATSDSGWNTEAFF.

At least ten counts were recorded for this clonotype. V is TRBV20-1 and J is TRBJ2-3, with a possible D match to TRBD2 (7 bases). Germline CDR1 reads DFQATT; CDR2 reads SNEGSKA (reference sequence). This CDR3 has 15 residues. The V and J ends lost 8 bases and 3 bases respectively, with 21 bases between them. The CDR3 region is CSSEGGNVGTDTQYF. DNA for the CDR3: TGCAGTAGCGAGGGGGGGAATGTCGGAACAGATACGCAGTATTTT.

This clonotype was seen repeatedly, ten times or more. J is TRBJ2-7 and V is TRBV19; possible D gene TRBD1, 5 bases. CDR1 and CDR2 (germline): LNHDA, SQIVND (reference sequence). V was trimmed by 1 base and J by 2 bases, leaving 9 bases between them. CDR3 length: 14 residues. CDR3 amino acids: CASSIGTLPYEQYF. As DNA, the CDR3 is TGTGCCAGTAGTATAGGGACACTACCCTACGAGCAGTACTTC.

The rearrangement links TRBV19 to TRBJ2-2, with D hard to call. The CDR3 is 15 residues long. Germline values: CDR1 LNHDA, CDR2 SQIVND (reference sequence). V was pared by 9 bases and J by 0 bases, with 14 bases between. CDR3 region: CASNRAESNTGELFF. The CDR3 region has the DNA TGTGCCAGCAATAGGGCGGAGTCGAACACCGGGGAGCTGTTTTTT.

This clonotype was found many times. The chain employs TRBV19 and TRBJ1-1; D is uncertain. Germline V lookup: CDR1 LNHDA, CDR2 SQIVND (reference sequence). CDR3 size: 13 residues. V shed 4 bases and J shed 0 bases, with 6 bases lying between them. For the CDR3, the DNA is TGTGCCAGTAGTACACTCATGAACACTGAAGCTTTCTTT. This codes for CASSTLMNTEAFF. The full variable domain, completed using reference TRBV19 and TRBJ1-1, is DGGITQSPKYLFRKEGQNVTLSCEQNLNHDAMYWYRQDPGQGLRLIYYSQIVNDFQKGDIAEGYSVSREKKESFPLTVTSAQKNPTAFYLCASSTLMNTEAFFGQGTRLTVV.

This clonotype was recorded at least ten times. This sequence joins TRBV7-2 and TRBJ2-3; the D call may be TRBD1 or TRBD2 (5 bases each). With 5 bases removed from V and 14 bases from J, the gap between germline ends came to 14 bases. CDR1 is SGHTA and CDR2 is FQGNSA in the germline V gene. The CDR3 has 11 amino acids. The CDR3 reads CASSPGPERYF. In DNA form, the CDR3 reads TGTGCCAGCAGCCCGGGACCAGAACGGTATTTT.

This clonotype has ten or more counts. It is unclear where the CDR3 begins or ends on the DNA, so no DNA is shown, and the CDR3 is as TCRdb lists it. The chain is built from TRBV12-3 or TRBV12-4 and TRBJ1-2. A total of 14 residues make up the CDR3, ends included. CDR3 protein: CASRPTPTVGLGTF.

This clonotype was found a few times. The chain has TRBV7-2 and TRBJ2-3; D is perhaps TRBD2 (7 bases). Trimming shortened V by 3 bases and J by 4 bases, and 11 bases separated the two germline ends. The CDR3 extends over 14 amino acids. Germline V lookup: CDR1 SGHTA, CDR2 FQGNSA. The CDR3: CASSFGGAPDTQYF. CDR3 DNA sequence: TGTGCCAGCAGCTTTGGGGGGGCCCCAGATACGCAGTATTTT.

The V and J genes are TRBV5-5 and TRBJ2-7; unclear D gene. The CDR3 consists of 14 residues. The V end lost 4 bases, the J end lost 0 bases, and 11 bases lay between the germline ends. Germline CDR1 and CDR2: SGHKS and YYEKEE (reference sequence). This chain's CDR3 is CASSQVTGSYEQYF. The CDR3 bases are TGTGCCAGCAGCCAAGTAACTGGCTCCTACGAGCAGTACTTC.

The rearrangement joins TRBV6-1 to TRBJ2-7, with TRBD1 matching over 8 bases. The CDR3 extends over 13 amino acids. The germline V gene has CDR1 MNHNS and CDR2 SASEGT. The ends lost 6 bases at V and 2 bases at J; junction bases unmatched: 3. The CDR3 loop reads CASSGTGPYEQYF. The DNA for the CDR3 is TGTGCCAGCAGCGGGACAGGTCCCTACGAGCAGTACTTC.